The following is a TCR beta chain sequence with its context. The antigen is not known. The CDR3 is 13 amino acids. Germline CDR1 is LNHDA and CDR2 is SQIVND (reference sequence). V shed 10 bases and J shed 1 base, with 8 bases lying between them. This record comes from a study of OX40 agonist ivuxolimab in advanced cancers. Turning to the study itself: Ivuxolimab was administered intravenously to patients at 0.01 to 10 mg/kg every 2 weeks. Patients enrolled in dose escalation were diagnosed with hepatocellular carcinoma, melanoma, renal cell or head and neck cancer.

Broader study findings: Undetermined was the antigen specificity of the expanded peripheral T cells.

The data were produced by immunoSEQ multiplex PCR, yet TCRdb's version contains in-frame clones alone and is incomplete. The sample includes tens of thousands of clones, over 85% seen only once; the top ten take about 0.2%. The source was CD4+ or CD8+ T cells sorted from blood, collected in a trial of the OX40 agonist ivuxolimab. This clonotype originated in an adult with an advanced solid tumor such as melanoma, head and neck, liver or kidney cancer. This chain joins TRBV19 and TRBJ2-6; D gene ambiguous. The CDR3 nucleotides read TGTGCCACCGAACTATCTGGGGCCAACGTCCTGACTTTC. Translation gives CATELSGANVLTF. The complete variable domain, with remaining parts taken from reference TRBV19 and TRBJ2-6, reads DGGITQSPKYLFRKEGQNVTLSCEQNLNHDAMYWYRQDPGQGLRLIYYSQIVNDFQKGDIAEGYSVSREKKESFPLTVTSAQKNPTAFYLCATELSGANVLTFGAGSRLTVL.